The 32 T cell receptor beta chains below all came from one sample that was sequenced in a study of shared clonotypes between healthy human individuals. Only in-frame clones appear in the TCRdb table, and some are missing; sequencing was by immunoSEQ multiplex PCR. The data contain roughly 500,000 clones, approximately 85% of them seen just once; the ten biggest clones take up about an eighth. The sample was PBMCs. The receptors were sampled from a woman in her forties in good health. Some clones in this sample may be carry-over from other donors' samples.

This rearrangement joins TRBV29-1 to TRBJ1-2, with 8 bases fitting TRBD1. The CDR3 sequence is 13 residues long. Per the germline V gene, CDR1 is SQVTM and CDR2 is ANQGSEA. V shed 5 bases and J 2 bases; nucleotides not matched to a gene: 4. CDR3 residues: CSVSRQGNYGYTF. The CDR3 nucleotides read TGCAGCGTTTCGAGACAGGGGAACTATGGCTACACCTTC.

With respect to this clone: This same CDR3 is encoded by further DNA sequences in the sample. The chain has TRBV6-1 and TRBJ2-1, with TRBD2 as a possible D gene (5 bases). The CDR3 is 15 residues long. Germline V CDR1 and CDR2: MNHNS, SASEGT. V was pared by 2 bases and J by 0 bases, with 8 bases between. For the CDR3, the DNA is TGTGCCAGCAGTGAAAGCGGCTCCTCCTACAATGAGCAGTTCTTC. This translates into CASSESGSSYNEQFF.

This clone occurred a few times. The chain links TRBV28 to TRBJ2-7; 9 bases map to TRBD2. From germline, CDR1 is MDHEN and CDR2 SYDVKM. V lost 7 bases, J lost 1 base, and 8 bases stayed unmatched. The CDR3 covers 15 residues. This CDR3 reads CASTEGLAPSYEQYF. CDR3 nucleotide sequence: TGTGCCAGCACCGAAGGACTAGCGCCGTCCTACGAGCAGTACTTC.

V usage is TRBV4-1 and J usage is TRBJ2-1; 7 bases fit TRBD1. CDR1 MGHRA and CDR2 YSYEKL come from the germline V gene. After removal of 0 bases from V and 8 bases from J, the junction contained 4 bases not matched to a gene. The CDR3 is 14 residues long. This CDR3 is CASSQERQGDEQFF. The DNA for the CDR3 is TGCGCCAGCAGCCAAGAAAGACAGGGCGATGAGCAGTTCTTC.

J is TRBJ2-5 and V is TRBV28; 7 bases are a match to TRBD1. The CDR3 runs to 14 residues. V trimming: 4 bases; J trimming: 4 bases; junction bases outside the gene matches: 6. Germline CDR1 reads MDHEN; CDR2 reads SYDVKM. The CDR3 DNA sequence: TGTGCCAGCAGTTCGTATTGGGACAGAGAGACCCAGTACTTC. This codes for CASSSYWDRETQYF.

The chain joins TRBV25-1 to TRBJ2-3; maybe TRBD2 (5 bases). The germline gives CDR1 MGHDK, CDR2 SYGVNS. The CDR3 sequence is 14 residues long. The germline V and J ends were trimmed by 6 bases and 6 bases, with 16 bases remaining between them. The CDR3 spells CASSPNGKRDTQYF. The CDR3, as DNA: TGTGCCAGCAGCCCGAATGGGAAGCGGGATACGCAGTATTTT.

The V call is TRBV10-2, the J call TRBJ1-2, with unresolved D. Germline CDR1 WSHSY, CDR2 SAAADI. V was shortened by 3 bases and J by 2 bases, with 7 bases between the two germline ends. The CDR3 totals 13 residues. The CDR3 coding sequence is TGCGCCAGCAGTGAACCTGCGAACTATGGCTACACCTTC. Translated: CASSEPANYGYTF.

J is TRBJ1-3 and V is TRBV18, with D possibly being TRBD1 (5 bases). V shed 1 base and J shed 3 bases, with 10 bases lying between them. The CDR3 length is 15 residues. CDR1 is KGHSH, CDR2 LQKENI, per germline. The CDR3 loop reads CASSPQGTYGNTIYF. The CDR3 DNA reads as TGTGCCAGCTCACCACAAGGGACTTATGGAAACACCATATATTTT.

This chain joins TRBV4-1 and TRBJ2-5, with D possibly being TRBD2 (5 bases). V lost 4 bases and J 5 bases, leaving 8 bases between the germline ends. The CDR3 is 12 amino acids. The V gene's germline CDR1 is MGHRA and CDR2 YSYEKL. In DNA, the CDR3 is TGCGCCAGCAGCCCCGGAGGCGAGACCCAGTACTTC. Its protein is CASSPGGETQYF.

The chain couples TRBV13 to TRBJ2-5, with unresolved D. With the DNA end fitting TRBJ2-7 better, the J assignment may be wrong. Looked up from germline, CDR1 is PRHDT and CDR2 is FYEKMQ (reference sequence). The CDR3 has 14 amino acids. CDR3 nucleotides: TGTGCCAGCAGCTTAGGGAGGCGGAGCTACGAGCAGTACTTC. It specifies CASSLGRRSYEQYF.

The chain recombines TRBV5-6 with TRBJ2-1, with D possibly TRBD2 on 6 matching bases. Germline V gene data show CDR1 as SGHDT and CDR2 as YYEEEE. CDR3 size: 13 residues. With 7 bases removed from V and 1 base from J, the gap between germline ends came to 9 bases. CDR3 DNA sequence: TGTGCCAGCGCGGAGGGGTCCTACAATGAGCAGTTCTTC. Translating gives CASAEGSYNEQFF.

The chain couples TRBV2 to TRBJ2-2; D is unresolved. In germline, CDR1 is SNHLY, CDR2 FYNNEI. The CDR3 consists of 14 residues. V dropped 0 bases and J dropped 3 bases, with 5 bases sitting between them. Written as DNA, the CDR3 is TGTGCCAGCAGTGAAGCGACCTACACCGGGGAGCTGTTTTTT. This codes for CASSEATYTGELFF. Drawing the rest from reference TRBV2 and TRBJ2-2, the complete variable domain is EPEVTQTPSHQVTQMGQEVILRCVPISNHLYFYWYRQILGQKVEFLVSFYNNEISEKSEIFDDQFSVERPDGSNFTLKIRSTKLEDSAMYFCASSEATYTGELFFGEGSRLTVL.

This chain connects TRBV27 to TRBJ2-2; 7 bases are shared with TRBD1. V lost 3 bases and J lost 6; bases outside the gene matches: 13. Germline V gives CDR1 MNHEY, CDR2 SMNVEV (reference sequence). The CDR3 is made up of 17 amino acids. In nucleotides, the CDR3 is TGTGCCAGCAGTTTCAGTCCTGGCAGGGGGATTTCCGGGGAGCTGTTTTTT. It translates to CASSFSPGRGISGELFF.

Details on this clone: A much larger clone is a single base away; this may be a read error. Other DNA variants within this sample encode the same CDR3. The chain carries TRBV7-9 and TRBJ2-5; 7 positions match TRBD2. V shed 1 base and J 5 bases; nucleotides not matched to a gene: 1. The CDR3 runs 13 residues. The germline V gene has CDR1 SEHNR and CDR2 FQNEAQ (reference sequence). The chain's CDR3 is CASSLVGGETQYF. CDR3 sequence (DNA): TGTGCCAGCAGCTTAGTGGGGGGGGAGACCCAGTACTTC.

V usage is TRBV5-1 and J usage is TRBJ2-3, with 7 positions matching TRBD2. The germline V gene has CDR1 SGHRS and CDR2 YFSETQ. This CDR3 has 15 residues. Trimming cost V 0 bases and J 2 bases; bases outside gene matches: 3. The CDR3 spells CASSLAGGLTDTQYF. The CDR3 nucleotides are TGCGCCAGCAGCTTGGCGGGAGGCCTCACAGATACGCAGTATTTT. Based on the CDR3 plus reference TRBV5-1 and TRBJ2-3, the full variable domain is KAGVTQTPRYLIKTRGQQVTLSCSPISGHRSVSWYQQTPGQGLQFLFEYFSETQRNKGNFPGRFSGRQFSNSRSEMNVSTLELGDSALYLCASSLAGGLTDTQYFGPGTRLTVL.

The chain has TRBV19 and TRBJ1-5, with 9 bases fitting TRBD1. This CDR3 region has 16 residues. The V segment lost 5 bases and the J segment 5 bases; nucleotides outside the gene matches: 10. Germline CDR1 is LNHDA and CDR2 is SQIVND (reference sequence). The CDR3 protein is CASSPSPGTGYQPQHF. CDR3 in DNA: TGTGCCAGTAGTCCATCCCCCGGGACAGGGTATCAGCCCCAGCATTTT. The complete variable domain, with remaining parts taken from reference TRBV19 and TRBJ1-5, reads DGGITQSPKYLFRKEGQNVTLSCEQNLNHDAMYWYRQDPGQGLRLIYYSQIVNDFQKGDIAEGYSVSREKKESFPLTVTSAQKNPTAFYLCASSPSPGTGYQPQHFGDGTRLSIL.

This rearrangement joins TRBV11-2 to TRBJ1-1; no clear D gene. Deletions cut 6 bases from V and 11 bases from J, with 22 bases between. This CDR3 is 14 amino acids long. Germline V gene lookup returns CDR1 SGHAT and CDR2 FQNNGV. CDR3 in DNA: TGTGCCAGCAGTAAGGGCCAATCGGACTCTCGGGCTTTCTTT. Translated, it gives CASSKGQSDSRAFF.

The rearrangement uses TRBV21-1 and TRBJ2-3; the DNA was not used to check the table's D call, TRBD2. TRBV21-1 is classified as a pseudogene. The CDR3 is 14 residues long. CDR3 amino acids: CASNPRHFTDTQYF. CDR3 coding DNA: TGTGCCAGCAACCCTAGGCACTTCACAGATACGCAGTATTTT.

The chain has TRBV5-6 and TRBJ2-1; the match to TRBD2 covers 11 bases. The ends lost 0 bases at V and 8 bases at J; junction bases unmatched: 4. This CDR3 spans 15 amino acids. Germline-derived CDR1 and CDR2 are SGHDT and YYEEEE. CDR3 sequence: CASSLVSGRVHEQFF. The CDR3 DNA is TGTGCCAGCAGCTTGGTTAGCGGGAGGGTGCATGAGCAGTTCTTC.

This rearrangement joins TRBV2 to TRBJ2-5; D remains ambiguous. The tail of the sequence fits TRBJ2-7 better, so the J call may be wrong. This CDR3 comprises 11 residues. The germline V gene has CDR1 SNHLY and CDR2 FYNNEI. The CDR3 loop is CASSGDYEQYF. CDR3 sequence (DNA): TGTGCCAGCAGTGGGGACTACGAGCAGTACTTC.

The rearrangement joins TRBV7-6 to TRBJ2-7, with 7 bases that match TRBD2. This CDR3 has 14 residues. Germline CDR1 SGHVS, CDR2 FNYEAQ. The V and J ends lost 1 base and 0 bases, in that order; junction bases with no gene match: 0. The CDR3 is CASSLVAGSYEQYF. The CDR3 DNA reads TGTGCCAGCAGCTTAGTAGCGGGCTCCTACGAGCAGTACTTC. The full variable domain, with the rest looked up from reference TRBV7-6 and TRBJ2-7, is GAGVSQSPRYKVTKRGQDVALRCDPISGHVSLYWYRQALGQGPEFLTYFNYEAQQDKSGLPNDRFSAERPEGSISTLTIQRTEQRDSAMYRCASSLVAGSYEQYFGPGTRLTVT.

This clone appeared many times. The chain is built from TRBV5-1 and TRBJ1-1; TRBD1 agrees at 9 bases. This CDR3 comprises 12 residues. Germline CDR1 reads SGHRS; CDR2 reads YFSETQ. V gave up 3 bases and J gave up 8 bases; unmatched junction bases: 2. The CDR3, as DNA: TGCGCCAGCAGCTGGGACAGGGAAGAAGCTTTCTTT. Translation gives CASSWDREEAFF.

V usage is TRBV5-4 and J usage is TRBJ2-7; 11 nucleotides align to TRBD1. The germline V gene has CDR1 SGHNT and CDR2 YYREEE (reference sequence). The CDR3 consists of 15 residues. Trimming took 4 bases from V and 6 from J; bases not matched to a gene: 9. This CDR3 is CASSRGQGAWGEQYF. The CDR3 DNA is TGTGCCAGCAGCAGAGGACAGGGGGCGTGGGGCGAGCAGTACTTC.

This clone has just a few counts. The V call is TRBV28, the J call TRBJ2-7; 9 bases align to TRBD1. V shed 5 bases and J 6 bases; nucleotides not matched to a gene: 11. The CDR3 spans 15 residues. Germline loops: CDR1 MDHEN, CDR2 SYDVKM. The CDR3 spells CASSPIARDRVEQYF. In DNA form, the CDR3 reads TGTGCCAGCAGTCCGATCGCCCGGGACAGGGTCGAGCAGTACTTC.

The J gene is TRBJ1-5, the V gene TRBV18, with unresolved D. CDR3 length: 16 residues. Deletions cut 2 bases from V and 3 bases from J, with 14 bases between. Germline V gene lookup returns CDR1 KGHSH and CDR2 LQKENI. CDR3 nucleotides: TGTGCCAGCTCACCATCGAGAGGCGATTACAATCAGCCCCAGCATTTT. Translated: CASSPSRGDYNQPQHF.

This clone came up many times. The rearrangement links TRBV18 to TRBJ2-3; no definite D call. Germline-derived CDR1 and CDR2 are KGHSH and LQKENI. V was clipped by 8 bases and J by 2 bases, with 11 bases between them. The CDR3 totals 13 residues. The CDR3 nucleotides read TGTGCCAGCCGTGGGCAGACCACAGATACGCAGTATTTT. The encoded protein is CASRGQTTDTQYF.

The chain has TRBV28 and TRBJ2-3; 8 bases are shared with TRBD1. Germline CDR1 and CDR2: MDHEN and SYDVKM. Unmatched junction bases numbered 9, after V lost 5 bases and J lost 5 bases. The CDR3 length is 15 residues. CDR3 loop: CASSAPTGAGDTQYF. The CDR3 coding sequence is TGTGCCAGCAGTGCCCCGACAGGGGCGGGAGATACGCAGTATTTT.

This clone was counted between two and nine times. The chain has TRBV23-1 and TRBJ1-2; no firm D call. TRBV23-1 is an ORF, with its function uncertain. V was shortened by 0 bases and J by 4 bases, with 9 bases between the two germline ends. This CDR3 comprises 14 residues. In nucleotides, the CDR3 is TGCGCCAGCAGTCAATCTGCACCTAGCTATGGCTACACCTTC. Translated, it gives CASSQSAPSYGYTF.

The rearrangement uses TRBV5-3 and TRBJ2-1; 7 bases agree with TRBD1. TRBV5-3 is assigned to the ORF class and has an uncertain function. This CDR3 is 14 amino acids long. J lost 12 bases, V lost 8 bases, and 17 bases had no gene match. The CDR3 DNA sequence: TGTGCCAGCAGAACCAGGGCAGGGGGTAAGAGGCAGTTCTTC. Amino acid sequence: CASRTRAGGKRQFF.

In DNA, the CDR3 is TGTGCCAGCAGCCCCTTCCGGGACGGACCCTACGAGCAGTACTTC. Amino acids: CASSPFRDGPYEQYF. The V gene is TRBV7-2, the J gene TRBJ2-7; the D gene could be TRBD1 or TRBD2 (5 bases each). Germline CDR1 SGHTA, CDR2 FQGNSA. The CDR3 extends over 15 amino acids. The germline V and J ends were trimmed by 5 bases and 2 bases, with 16 bases remaining between them.

This chain links TRBV4-1 with TRBJ1-4; D call uncertain. V was trimmed by 3 bases and J by 8 bases, leaving 7 bases between them. Germline CDR1 and CDR2: MGHRA and YSYEKL. This CDR3 is built from 12 residues. The CDR3 DNA reads TGCGCCAGCAGCCATCCTTACGAAAAACTGTTTTTT. Translation gives CASSHPYEKLFF.

This clone is a singleton in its sample. The CDR3 DNA follows: TGTGCCAGCAGTTTATCGGGACAGGGGCCCACCGGGGAGCTGTTTTTT. Translating gives CASSLSGQGPTGELFF. The chain couples TRBV27 to TRBJ2-2; 10 bases agree with TRBD1. V shed 0 bases, J shed 4 bases, and the junction held 2 bases outside the gene matches. Per germline, CDR1 MNHEY and CDR2 SMNVEV (reference sequence). The CDR3 is 16 residues long.